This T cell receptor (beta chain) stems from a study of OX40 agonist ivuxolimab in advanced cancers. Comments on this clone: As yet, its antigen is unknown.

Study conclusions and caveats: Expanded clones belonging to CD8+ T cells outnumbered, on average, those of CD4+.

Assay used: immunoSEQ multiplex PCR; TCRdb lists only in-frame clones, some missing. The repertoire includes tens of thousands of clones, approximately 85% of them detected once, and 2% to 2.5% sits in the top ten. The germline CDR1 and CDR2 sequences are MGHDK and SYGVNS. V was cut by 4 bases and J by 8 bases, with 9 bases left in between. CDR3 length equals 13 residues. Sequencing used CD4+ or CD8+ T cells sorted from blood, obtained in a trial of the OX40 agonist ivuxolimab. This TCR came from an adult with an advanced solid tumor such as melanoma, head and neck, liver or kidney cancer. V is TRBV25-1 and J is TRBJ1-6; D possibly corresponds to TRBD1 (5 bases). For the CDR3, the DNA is TGTGCCAGCAGTGTGGGGGGTTATTCACCCCTCCACTTT. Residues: CASSVGGYSPLHF.